This is a list of T cell receptor beta chains from one sample in a study of control samples from healthy donors and cancer patients. Some clones are missing from TCRdb's copy, which holds only in-frame ones; the method was immunoSEQ multiplex PCR. The sample records roughly 92,000 clones, around 86% being singletons. The sequenced material came from blood. The receptors come from a woman in her forties or fifties in good health. The CDR3 runs from the conserved cysteine through the conserved F or W. The order of the fields is D gene, J gene, clone size, V gene, CDR3 DNA, CDR3 protein. The D gene is left open where the match is weak. Not every row has a clone size; where given, it reads once, few, many or a size class.

d_call: TRBD2; j_call: TRBJ2-2; clone_size: NA; v_call: TRBV7-3; cdr3_nt: TGTGCCAGCAGCCGGACTAGCGTGAACACCGGGGAGCTGTTTTTT; cdr3_aa: CASSRTSVNTGELFF
d_call: NA; j_call: TRBJ2-1; clone_size: NA; v_call: TRBV29-1; cdr3_nt: TGCAGCGTTGTGGGGATTAACTTCTCCTACAATGAGCAGTTCTTC; cdr3_aa: CSVVGINFSYNEQFF
d_call: NA; j_call: TRBJ1-5; clone_size: few; v_call: TRBV3-1/TRBV3-2; cdr3_nt: TGTGCCAGCAGCCCGACAGGAGCAAGCAATCAGCCCCAGCATTTT; cdr3_aa: CASSPTGASNQPQHF
d_call: NA; j_call: TRBJ1-1; clone_size: once; v_call: TRBV5-1; cdr3_nt: TGCGCCAGCAGCTGGGGGGTTGGAACAGGAGGGAACACTGAAGCTTTCTTT; cdr3_aa: CASSWGVGTGGNTEAFF
d_call: NA; j_call: TRBJ1-6; clone_size: NA; v_call: TRBV3-1/TRBV3-2; cdr3_nt: TGTGCCAGCAGCCAGACGACAGGCGGCAATTCACCCCTCCACTTT; cdr3_aa: CASSQTTGGNSPLHF
d_call: NA; j_call: TRBJ1-1; clone_size: NA; v_call: TRBV14; cdr3_nt: TGTGCCAGCAGCCAAGATCTCGGGGGCTCGGGCACTGAAGCTTTCTTT; cdr3_aa: CASSQDLGGSGTEAFF
d_call: TRBD2; j_call: TRBJ2-1; clone_size: NA; v_call: TRBV20-1; cdr3_nt: TGCAGTGCTAGTCGAAGTGGGTCTAGCGGCTACAATGAGCAGTTCTTC; cdr3_aa: CSASRSGSSGYNEQFF
d_call: NA; j_call: TRBJ2-3; clone_size: NA; v_call: TRBV2; cdr3_nt: TGTGCCAGCAGAGATGGGGGGGGCCAGACAGATACGCAGTATTTT; cdr3_aa: CASRDGGGQTDTQYF
d_call: NA; j_call: TRBJ1-3; clone_size: NA; v_call: TRBV6-5; cdr3_nt: TGTGCCAGCAGTTACTCCCTACAGGGAGCCGGAAACACCATATATTTT; cdr3_aa: CASSYSLQGAGNTIYF
d_call: TRBD2; j_call: TRBJ2-3; clone_size: NA; v_call: TRBV27; cdr3_nt: TGTGCCAGCAGCCTTCGGGGAGGCGGGAGGGCCGGACTAAGTAAAGGCACAGATACGCAGTATTTT; cdr3_aa: CASSLRGGGRAGLSKGTDTQYF
d_call: NA; j_call: TRBJ1-4; clone_size: NA; v_call: TRBV4-1; cdr3_nt: TGCGCCAGCAGTCGAGAGGGGAAGGCTAATGAAAAACTGTTTTTT; cdr3_aa: CASSREGKANEKLFF
d_call: NA; j_call: TRBJ2-7; clone_size: NA; v_call: TRBV6-1; cdr3_nt: TGTGCCAGCAGTGAACCCGGACTCCTCGGTACCTACGAGCAGTACTTC; cdr3_aa: CASSEPGLLGTYEQYF
d_call: TRBD1; j_call: TRBJ1-2; clone_size: NA; v_call: TRBV29-1; cdr3_nt: TGCAGCGTTGAGAGAGGGGGCCCCGATGGCTACACCTTC; cdr3_aa: CSVERGGPDGYTF
d_call: NA; j_call: TRBJ1-2; clone_size: NA; v_call: TRBV4-2; cdr3_nt: TGTGCCAGCAGCCCCCTTCCGGAGAGCCAGGGCTACACCTTC; cdr3_aa: CASSPLPESQGYTF
d_call: NA; j_call: TRBJ2-1; clone_size: NA; v_call: TRBV6-4; cdr3_nt: TGTGCCAGCAGTCCTAGCGACGAATACAATGAGCAGTTCTTC; cdr3_aa: CASSPSDEYNEQFF
d_call: NA; j_call: TRBJ1-2; clone_size: NA; v_call: TRBV3-1/TRBV3-2; cdr3_nt: TGTGCCAGCAGCCAAGCTGGAGGAGGCAACTATGGCTACACCTTC; cdr3_aa: CASSQAGGGNYGYTF
d_call: NA; j_call: TRBJ1-1; clone_size: NA; v_call: TRBV6-1; cdr3_nt: TGTGCCAGCAGTGAAACCCGGAACACTGAAGCTTTCTTT; cdr3_aa: CASSETRNTEAFF
d_call: TRBD1; j_call: TRBJ1-2; clone_size: few; v_call: TRBV3-1/TRBV3-2; cdr3_nt: TGTGCCAGCAGCCCGCCGACAGGGGGCGACGGCTACACCTTC; cdr3_aa: CASSPPTGGDGYTF
d_call: NA; j_call: TRBJ2-3; clone_size: NA; v_call: TRBV7-9; cdr3_nt: TGTGCCAGCAGCTTACCAAGGGTCTTAGGTTCAGATACGCAGTATTTT; cdr3_aa: CASSLPRVLGSDTQYF